This is a list of T cell receptor beta chains from one sample in a study of T-cell reconstitution after alpha-beta-depleted transplantation in children. Using its own MiXCR run on the PCR reads, TCRdb lists one record per CDR3 protein. There are approximately 1,000,000 distinct CDR3 sequences in the sample; around 30% occur only once, and 28% lies in the top ten. The sample in question was PBMCs, mostly from graft donor cells, obtained 360 days after TCRalphabeta/CD19-depleted stem cell transplant. These receptors were collected from a boy less than two years old who had a stem cell transplant for SCID, so the T cells may come from the graft donor. CDR3s include the opening cysteine and the closing phenylalanine or tryptophan. D genes are given only for firm matches. Rows may omit the clone size; those that give it use once, few, many or a size class.

>TRBJ1-4|TRBV12-3/TRBV12-4|NA|NA
CASRSLGEKLFF
TGTGCCAGCAGATCGTTAGGGGAAAAACTGTTTTTT
>TRBJ2-7|TRBV5-1|NA|TRBD2
CASGLFQGGVSYEQYF
TGCGCCAGCGGCTTGTTTCAGGGAGGGGTCTCCTACGAGCAGTACTTC
>TRBJ1-1|TRBV5-1|NA|NA
CASSLAVSSEAFF
TGCGCCAGCAGCTTGGCCGTTTCATCTGAAGCTTTCTTT
>TRBJ2-1|TRBV3-1|few|NA
CASSQGFRPGEQFF
TGTGCCAGCAGCCAAGGTTTCCGACCTGGGGAGCAGTTCTTC
>TRBJ1-1|TRBV19|NA|NA
CASRISGYTEAFF
TGTGCCAGTAGGATCTCGGGTTACACTGAAGCTTTCTTT
>TRBJ2-1|TRBV7-2|NA|TRBD2
CASSLLGLAFPNEQFF
TGTGCCAGCAGCTTACTAGGACTAGCTTTCCCCAATGAGCAGTTCTTC
>TRBJ2-7|TRBV7-9|NA|TRBD1
CASSFTDRALEQYF
TGTGCCAGCAGCTTCACAGACAGGGCGCTCGAGCAGTACTTC
>TRBJ2-5|TRBV4-1|few|TRBD2
CASSQVKSKRGGLYF
TGCGCCAGCAGCCAAGTGAAATCCAAGCGGGGGGGCCTGTACTTC
>TRBJ2-1|TRBV6-5|many|TRBD1
CASNSGTGGNEQFF
TGTGCCAGCAACAGCGGGACAGGGGGGAATGAGCAGTTCTTC
>TRBJ2-1|TRBV5-1|NA|TRBD2
CASSLVGLAGVNEQFF
TGCGCCAGCAGCTTGGTGGGCCTAGCGGGGGTCAATGAGCAGTTCTTC
>TRBJ2-3|TRBV7-2|NA|TRBD2
CASSLRATRDYTGTQYF
TGTGCCAGCAGCTTACGGGCCACCCGGGACTACACGGGTACGCAGTATTTT
>TRBJ2-3|TRBV11-2|NA|NA
CASSLDRTPDTQYF
TGTGCCAGCAGCTTAGATCGAACCCCAGATACGCAGTATTTT
>TRBJ2-1|TRBV12-3/TRBV12-4|NA|TRBD2
CASSFGGGGREQFF
TGTGCCAGCAGTTTCGGCGGGGGGGGCCGTGAGCAGTTCTTC
>TRBJ2-1|TRBV12-3/TRBV12-4|NA|TRBD2
CASRLSGGWYNEQFF
TGTGCCAGCAGGCTCAGCGGGGGGTGGTACAATGAGCAGTTCTTC
>TRBJ2-1|TRBV5-1|many|NA
CASSLGGGAHNEQFF
TGCGCCAGCAGCTTGGGAGGGGGGGCACACAATGAGCAGTTCTTC
>TRBJ2-3|TRBV7-9|once|NA
CASSRGTQYTDTQYF
TGTGCCAGCAGCCGCGGGACTCAATACACAGATACGCAGTATTTT
>TRBJ1-1|TRBV12-3/TRBV12-4|many|NA
CASSLFGNTEAFF
TGTGCCAGCAGTTTATTTGGGAACACTGAAGCTTTCTTT
>TRBJ1-4|TRBV4-1|NA|NA
CASSAPDEKLFF
TGCGCCAGCAGCGCCCCGGATGAAAAACTGTTTTTT
>TRBJ2-1|TRBV6-1|once|NA
CASSPRVGRHNEQFF
TGTGCCAGCAGTCCCCGCGTGGGAAGGCACAATGAGCAGTTCTTC
>TRBJ2-3|TRBV7-9|few|NA
CASSLAGVPTDTQYF
TGTGCCAGCAGCCTAGCAGGAGTTCCCACAGATACGCAGTATTTT
>TRBJ2-5|TRBV12-3/TRBV12-4|NA|TRBD2
CASSYASGGLGTQYF
TGTGCCAGCAGTTATGCCAGCGGGGGCCTTGGGACCCAGTACTTC
>TRBJ2-1|TRBV6-2/TRBV6-3|few|NA
CASKPTGLPYNEQFF
TGTGCCAGCAAACCCACGGGACTGCCCTACAATGAGCAGTTCTTC
>TRBJ2-1|TRBV12-3/TRBV12-4|NA|NA
CASNEPGPVSGEQFF
TGTGCCAGCAACGAACCGGGACCAGTGAGCGGGGAGCAGTTCTTC
>TRBJ2-5|TRBV28|few|NA
CASSLAGTPGRTQYF
TGTGCCAGCAGTTTAGCCGGGACCCCGGGTAGGACCCAGTACTTC
>TRBJ2-3|TRBV20-1|NA|NA
CSATVGDTQYF
TGCAGTGCTACTGTAGGAGATACGCAGTATTTT
>TRBJ2-1|TRBV6-2/TRBV6-3|NA|NA
CASSYGFTYNEQFF
TGTGCCAGCAGTTACGGATTTACCTACAATGAGCAGTTCTTC
>TRBJ2-6|TRBV28|NA|TRBD1
CATTGAGANVLTF
TGTGCCACAACAGGGGCTGGGGCCAACGTCCTGACTTTC
>TRBJ2-1|TRBV24-1|NA|NA
CATSDPAGEEQFF
TGTGCCACCAGTGACCCAGCGGGCGAGGAGCAGTTCTTC
>TRBJ2-2|TRBV5-1|few|TRBD1
CASSHGTASAGELFF
TGCGCCAGCAGCCACGGGACAGCGAGCGCCGGGGAGCTGTTTTTT
>TRBJ1-1|TRBV20-1|few|NA
CSARVGQHLLLRPMNTEAFF
TGCAGTGCTAGAGTTGGACAACACCTGCTATTACGGCCGATGAACACTGAAGCTTTCTTT
>TRBJ2-5|TRBV20-1|NA|NA
CSARVLTIERETQYF
TGCAGTGCTAGAGTCCTCACAATAGAACGAGAGACCCAGTACTTC
>TRBJ2-7|TRBV2|NA|TRBD1
CAIEGQGNEQYF
TGTGCCATCGAGGGACAGGGGAACGAGCAGTACTTC